This entry lists 29 T cell receptor beta chains sequenced from one sample in a study of graft-versus-host responses after intestinal transplantation. Which antigens these TCRs recognize remains unknown. Repertoires were generated with immunoSEQ multiplex PCR, while TCRdb's copy carries only in-frame clones and drops some. The data contain some 86,000 clones, about 93% of them singletons. The starting material was unstimulated CD8+ T cells sorted from spleen or lymph node cells, obtained before intestinal transplant. These receptors were obtained from a human donor who received an intestinal transplant.

This chain uses TRBV27 with TRBJ1-4; D gene unclear. The CDR3 runs 16 residues. Germline CDR1 reads MNHEY; CDR2 reads SMNVEV (reference sequence). The V gene lost 4 bases and the J gene lost 3 bases, with 15 bases spanning the gap. The CDR3 sequence is CASSSNWGAANEKLFF. CDR3 bases: TGTGCCAGCAGTTCTAATTGGGGTGCGGCTAATGAAAAACTGTTTTTT.

The CDR3 spells CAWSRLASYEQYF. In DNA, the CDR3 is TGTGCCTGGAGTCGACTAGCGAGTTACGAGCAGTACTTC. This rearrangement joins TRBV30 to TRBJ2-7, with 8 bases aligning to TRBD2. V lost 2 bases to trimming and J lost 4 bases; unmatched junction nucleotides: 4. The germline V gene encodes CDR1 GTSNPN and CDR2 SVGIG (reference sequence). This CDR3 is 13 amino acids long. Full variable domain (rest looked up from reference TRBV30 and TRBJ2-7): SQTIHQWPATLVQPVGSPLSLECTVEGTSNPNLYWYRQAAGRGLQLLFYSVGIGQISSEVPQNLSASRPQDRQFILSSKKLLLSDSGFYLCAWSRLASYEQYFGPGTRLTVT.

The chain joins TRBV6-5 to TRBJ2-2, with D tentatively TRBD1 (6 bases). V lost 5 bases and J 4 bases, leaving 14 bases between the germline ends. There are 15 residues in the CDR3. CDR1 MNHEY and CDR2 SVGAGI come from the germline V gene. DNA of the CDR3: TGTGCCAGCAGTCAAAGCACAGGGTTCACCGGGGAGCTGTTTTTT. Its protein is CASSQSTGFTGELFF.

The J gene is TRBJ2-7, the V gene TRBV4-2, with a weak D call TRBD2 (5 bases). Looked up from germline, CDR1 is LGHNA and CDR2 is YNFKEQ. The V end was cut by 1 base, the J end by 5 bases, with 12 bases between. The CDR3 contains 14 residues. CDR3 amino acids: CASSQGRTSHEQYF. CDR3 sequence (DNA): TGTGCCAGCAGCCAAGGTCGGACTTCCCACGAGCAGTACTTC.

The rearrangement joins TRBV5-4 to TRBJ2-3, with 10 bases matching TRBD2. The CDR3 loop spans 19 amino acids. Germline V CDR1 and CDR2: SGHNT, YYREEE (reference sequence). With 4 bases clipped from V and 5 bases from J, the junction kept 19 bases outside the gene matches. DNA for the CDR3: TGTGCCAGCAGCATCGAACCCGCCGTGAGCGGGGGGGCGAAAGATACGCAGTATTTT. Translating it yields CASSIEPAVSGGAKDTQYF.

This clone was observed a single time. The CDR3 DNA is TGTGCCAGCAGAACAACAGGGTTTAGCAATCAGCCCCAGCATTTT. Its translation: CASRTTGFSNQPQHF. This chain connects TRBV7-3 to TRBJ1-5, with a tentative D call TRBD1 (6 bases). CDR3 length equals 15 residues. Germline V gives CDR1 SGHTA, CDR2 FQGTGA. The germline V and J ends were trimmed by 6 bases and 0 bases, with 12 bases remaining between them.

The CDR3 spells CASSLRNTEAFF. In DNA, the CDR3 is TGTGCCAGTAGTCTAAGAAACACTGAAGCTTTCTTT. The V gene is TRBV19, the J gene TRBJ1-1; D unresolved. The germline V gene encodes CDR1 LNHDA and CDR2 SQIVND (reference sequence). This CDR3 is 12 amino acids long. Between the trimmed V and J ends, which lost 5 bases and 2 bases, there was a span of 6 bases.

The chain recombines TRBV27 with TRBJ2-1; D gene uncertain. V lost 5 bases and J lost 7, with 24 bases in between. The CDR3 has 17 residues. Germline assignment: CDR1 MNHEY and CDR2 SMNVEV (reference sequence). The CDR3 spells CASSQLPAVWARNEQFF. The CDR3, as DNA: TGTGCCAGCAGTCAACTGCCGGCCGTTTGGGCGAGGAATGAGCAGTTCTTC.

There are a few counts of this clone. This sequence joins TRBV6-5 and TRBJ1-6, with no clear D. The CDR3 loop spans 14 amino acids. In germline, CDR1 is MNHEY, CDR2 SVGAGI. V dropped 1 base and J dropped 9 bases, with 10 bases sitting between them. DNA of the CDR3: TGTGCCAGCAGTTACTATGGGGAGGGTTCACCCCTCCACTTT. It translates to CASSYYGEGSPLHF.

The chain couples TRBV7-9 to TRBJ2-5; no clear D. The CDR3 has 14 amino acids. V dropped 2 bases and J dropped 5 bases, with 12 bases sitting between them. Germline lookup yields CDR1 SEHNR and CDR2 FQNEAQ (reference sequence). The CDR3: CASSLRKTGETQYF. In nucleotides, the CDR3 is TGTGCCAGCAGCTTAAGGAAGACCGGGGAGACCCAGTACTTC.

The V gene is TRBV27, the J gene TRBJ2-7, with 8 bases aligning to TRBD2. Germline trimming cut 3 bases from V and 2 bases from J; bases unmatched to any gene: 3. The CDR3 runs 14 residues. Per the germline V gene, CDR1 is MNHEY and CDR2 is SMNVEV (reference sequence). In DNA, the CDR3 is TGTGCCAGCAGTTTCGGACTAGCCCCCTACGAGCAGTACTTC. This translates into CASSFGLAPYEQYF.

The rearrangement joins TRBV7-9 to TRBJ1-2; D is possibly TRBD1 (5 bases). In germline, CDR1 is SEHNR, CDR2 FQNEAQ (reference sequence). Trimming took off 5 bases at V and 3 bases at J, with 10 bases between the two ends. The CDR3 is 13 amino acids. CDR3 DNA sequence: TGTGCCAGCAGCCCCGGGGGTGACTATGGCTACACCTTC. Translation: CASSPGGDYGYTF.

The genes are TRBV4-2 and TRBJ2-3; possible D gene TRBD1, 8 bases. The CDR3 extends over 19 amino acids. The germline CDR1 and CDR2 sequences are LGHNA and YNFKEQ. V was cut by 4 bases and J by 4 bases, with 27 bases left in between. CDR3: CASSRDRGLGLGRADTQYF. In nucleotides, the CDR3 is TGTGCCAGCAGCCGTGACAGGGGACTTGGACTAGGACGGGCAGATACGCAGTATTTT.

CDR3 amino acids: CASSLVYSESYNEQFF. CDR3 bases: TGTGCCAGCAGCTTGGTGTATTCAGAATCCTACAATGAGCAGTTCTTC. The chain couples TRBV5-5 to TRBJ2-1; D unclear. Germline values: CDR1 SGHKS, CDR2 YYEKEE (reference sequence). V gave up 0 bases and J gave up 1 base, with 11 bases separating them. The CDR3 consists of 16 residues.

V usage is TRBV19 and J usage is TRBJ1-2; TRBD1 is a possible D gene (6 bases). Germline V CDR1 and CDR2: LNHDA, SQIVND (reference sequence). V was cut by 0 bases and J by 5 bases, with 16 bases left in between. The CDR3 contains 16 residues. This chain's CDR3 is CASSIDPSGARYGYTF. The CDR3 DNA follows: TGTGCCAGTAGTATAGACCCTTCGGGGGCGAGATATGGCTACACCTTC.

This clone has a single count. The genes are TRBV7-9 and TRBJ2-1; TRBD1 matches at 7 bases. This CDR3 region has 14 residues. From germline, CDR1 is SEHNR and CDR2 FQNEAQ (reference sequence). J was trimmed by 4 bases and V by 4 bases; bases with no gene match: 4. CDR3 sequence: CASSSWGQYNEQFF. CDR3 coding DNA: TGTGCCAGCAGCTCGTGGGGACAGTACAATGAGCAGTTCTTC.

This chain uses TRBV2 with TRBJ2-3, with a weak D call TRBD1 (6 bases). The germline V gene encodes CDR1 SNHLY and CDR2 FYNNEI. This CDR3 region has 15 residues. The V end was cut by 5 bases, the J end by 1 base, with 13 bases between. Written as DNA, the CDR3 is TGTGCCAGCAGTTCAGGGGTTGATGGCACAGATACGCAGTATTTT. Residues: CASSSGVDGTDTQYF.

This rearrangement joins TRBV5-1 to TRBJ2-7; D unclear. CDR3 length: 15 amino acids. Germline V gene data show CDR1 as SGHRS and CDR2 as YFSETQ. The ends were cut back, 0 bases at V and 3 bases at J, with 13 bases in the middle. CDR3 DNA: TGCGCCAGCAGCTTGGGGTTTGGCCAGCACTACGAGCAGTACTTC. Its protein is CASSLGFGQHYEQYF. The complete variable domain, with remaining parts taken from reference TRBV5-1 and TRBJ2-7, reads KAGVTQTPRYLIKTRGQQVTLSCSPISGHRSVSWYQQTPGQGLQFLFEYFSETQRNKGNFPGRFSGRQFSNSRSEMNVSTLELGDSALYLCASSLGFGQHYEQYFGPGTRLTVT.

The chain carries TRBV6-1 and TRBJ1-2; D remains unclear. This CDR3 region has 13 residues. Germline assignment: CDR1 MNHNS and CDR2 SASEGT. Between the trimmed V and J ends, which lost 1 base and 6 bases, there was a span of 9 bases. CDR3 nucleotide sequence: TGTGCCAGCAGTGAAGAGGGTTGGAATGGCTACACCTTC. Translating gives CASSEEGWNGYTF.

A note on this clone: One junction end disagrees with the germline gene, perhaps due to a read error. V usage is TRBV5-6 and J usage is TRBJ1-2; D is undetermined. The CDR3 runs to 13 residues. Looked up from germline, CDR1 is SGHDT and CDR2 is YYEEEE. Here the CDR3 reads CAGSLVRSYGYTF. The CDR3 nucleotides read TGTGCCGGCAGCTTGGTACGGTCCTATGGCTACACCTTC.

The chain employs TRBV4-1 and TRBJ2-1; a possible D gene is TRBD1 (5 bases). The germline V gene has CDR1 MGHRA and CDR2 YSYEKL. V lost 5 bases and J lost 8, with 22 bases in between. The CDR3 is 16 amino acids. CDR3 loop: CASSYRRLRGGYEQFF. CDR3 nucleotide sequence: TGCGCCAGCAGCTATCGCCGGCTTAGGGGTGGGTATGAGCAGTTCTTC.

The CDR3 DNA is TGTGCCAGCAGCGTAGGGGGAGACGAGCAGTACTTC. Encoded protein: CASSVGGDEQYF. The V call is TRBV9, the J call TRBJ2-7; D perhaps matches TRBD2 (5 bases). Trimming cost V 0 bases and J 5 bases, with 6 bases left between them. CDR1 and CDR2 (germline): SGDLS, YYNGEE. The CDR3 sequence is 12 residues long.

The CDR3 protein is CASSIYGDPYEQYF. CDR3 DNA sequence: TGTGCCAGTAGTATATATGGGGATCCCTACGAGCAGTACTTC. The chain employs TRBV19 and TRBJ2-7; D remains ambiguous. The germline V gene has CDR1 LNHDA and CDR2 SQIVND (reference sequence). This CDR3 is 14 amino acids long. V was shortened by 2 bases and J by 2 bases, with 10 bases between the two germline ends.

This clone was observed a few times. The V gene is TRBV7-9, the J gene TRBJ2-3; D is possibly TRBD2 (6 bases). The CDR3 runs 13 residues. Germline CDR1 and CDR2: SEHNR and FQNEAQ (reference sequence). V was shortened by 7 bases and J by 5 bases, with 13 bases between the two germline ends. CDR3: CASTPWGEDTQYF. The CDR3 DNA sequence: TGTGCCAGCACTCCGTGGGGGGAAGATACGCAGTATTTT.

The chain joins TRBV7-9 to TRBJ2-7, with no clear D. Deletions cut 5 bases from V and 7 bases from J, with 12 bases between. The length of the CDR3 is 12 residues. The germline CDR1 and CDR2 sequences are SEHNR and FQNEAQ (reference sequence). CDR3 region: CASSTLTREQYF. Here the CDR3 DNA reads TGTGCCAGCAGCACCTTGACCCGAGAGCAGTACTTC.

This chain uses TRBV27 with TRBJ2-6; 9 positions agree with TRBD2. Germline trimming cut 6 bases from V and 0 bases from J; bases unmatched to any gene: 12. From germline, CDR1 is MNHEY and CDR2 SMNVEV (reference sequence). CDR3 length: 19 amino acids. CDR3 amino acids: CASRLRSGSHRSGANVLTF. CDR3 DNA sequence: TGTGCCAGCAGACTGCGTAGCGGGAGCCACCGCTCTGGGGCCAACGTCCTGACTTTC. The variable domain in full, with the rest retrieved from reference TRBV27 and TRBJ2-6, is EAQVTQNPRYLITVTGKKLTVTCSQNMNHEYMSWYRQDPGLGLRQIYYSMNVEVTDKGDVPEGYKVSRKEKRNFPLILESPSPNQTSLYFCASRLRSGSHRSGANVLTFGAGSRLTVL.

V and J are TRBV10-3 and TRBJ2-1; tentatively, D is TRBD2 (5 bases). The V and J ends lost 7 bases and 0 bases respectively, with 19 bases between them. The CDR3 extends over 17 amino acids. In germline, CDR1 is ENHRY, CDR2 SYGVKD. CDR3 residues: CAINPKDSLPSYNEQFF. DNA of the CDR3: TGTGCCATCAACCCTAAGGACTCCCTCCCCTCCTACAATGAGCAGTTCTTC.

V usage is TRBV13 and J usage is TRBJ2-3; 11 bases map to TRBD2. The V segment lost 0 bases and the J segment 1 base; nucleotides outside the gene matches: 3. This CDR3 comprises 17 residues. Germline loops: CDR1 PRHDT, CDR2 FYEKMQ (reference sequence). Here the CDR3 reads CASSLGTSGTGTDTQYF. CDR3 DNA sequence: TGTGCCAGCAGCTTAGGGACTAGCGGGACCGGCACAGATACGCAGTATTTT.

V and J are TRBV5-1 and TRBJ2-1, with D uncertain. CDR1 and CDR2 from the germline V gene are SGHRS and YFSETQ. V was pared by 2 bases and J by 4 bases, with 4 bases between. The CDR3 sequence is 12 residues long. This CDR3 reads CASSLEYNEQFF. The CDR3 DNA reads TGCGCCAGCAGCTTAGAGTACAATGAGCAGTTCTTC.